The entry below describes one TCR beta chain. The target antigen is unknown. This sample stems from a study of identical twins. General observations from the study: The study found excess low generation probability among twin-shared out-of-frame alpha sequences. High-abundance cord blood beta clonotypes had fewer insertions; memory repertoires showed none.

Donors were all healthy Caucasians. Germline CDR1 SGHVS, CDR2 FNYEAQ. This CDR3 has 18 amino acids. V was pared by 1 base and J by 0 bases, with 9 bases of the junction left unmatched. TCRdb independently ran MiXCR on the 5' RACE reads; one entry per CDR3 protein. Of approximately 700,000 distinct CDR3 sequences listed, over 5% are singletons. J is TRBJ2-1 and V is TRBV7-6; TRBD2 matches 7 bases. This TCR derives from a man between 18 and 35 years old in good health. The sample taken for sequencing was naive T cells sorted from blood. The CDR3 nucleotides read TGTGCCAGCAGCTTAGGGCTTAGTGGCGGGAGCTCCTACAATGAGCAGTTCTTC. This codes for CASSLGLSGGSSYNEQFF.